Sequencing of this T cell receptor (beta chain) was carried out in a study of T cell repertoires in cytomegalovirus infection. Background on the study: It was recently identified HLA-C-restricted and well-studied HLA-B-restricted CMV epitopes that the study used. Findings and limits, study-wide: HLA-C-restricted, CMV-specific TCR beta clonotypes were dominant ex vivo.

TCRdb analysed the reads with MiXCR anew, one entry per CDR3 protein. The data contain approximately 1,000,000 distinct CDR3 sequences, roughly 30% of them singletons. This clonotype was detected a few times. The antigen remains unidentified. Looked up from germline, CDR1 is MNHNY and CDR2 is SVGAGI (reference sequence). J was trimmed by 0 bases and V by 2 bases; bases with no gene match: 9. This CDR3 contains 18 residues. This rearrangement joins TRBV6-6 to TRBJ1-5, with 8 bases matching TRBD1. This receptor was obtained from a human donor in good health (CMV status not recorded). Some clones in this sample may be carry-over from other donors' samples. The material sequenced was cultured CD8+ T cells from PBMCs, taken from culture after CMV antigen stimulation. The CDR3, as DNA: TGTGCCAGCAGTTACCTGACAGGGGCGGTTTATAGCAATCAGCCCCAGCATTTT. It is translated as CASSYLTGAVYSNQPQHF.